The T cell receptor (beta chain) under discussion was sequenced for a study of blood T cell repertoires in COVID-19. The germline V gene has CDR1 SGHTA and CDR2 FQGNSA. This CDR3 is built from 16 residues. With 1 base clipped from V and 0 bases from J, the junction kept 4 bases outside the gene matches. Original processing notes: Amplified reference gene primers provided the basis for estimating nucleated cell counts. The repertoire was sequenced with immunoSEQ multiplex PCR; TCRdb's copy has only in-frame clones and lacks some. Clone size and the V and J calls come from that table; the DNA yielded D and trimming. This table holds some 250,000 clones, 70% to 90% found once.

This clonotype was obtained from a woman in her 30s who had recovered from COVID-19. This rearrangement joins TRBV7-2 to TRBJ2-3, with 7 bases matching TRBD1. Sequencing input: peripheral blood. CDR3 nucleotide sequence: TGTGCCAGCAGCTTAGGAGGGGGCACTAGCACAGATACGCAGTATTTT. Amino acid sequence: CASSLGGGTSTDTQYF.